This record looks at one T cell receptor (beta chain) sequence and its context. Profiling relied on immunoSEQ multiplex PCR, and the TCRdb table lists in-frame clones only, not all of them. The sample yields some 77,000 clones, 91% seen once. Trimming took 0 bases from V and 8 from J; bases not matched to a gene: 2. The germline V gene has CDR1 KGHSH and CDR2 LQKENI. The CDR3 covers 15 residues. This record belongs to a study of technical replicates of blood from a few donors. V and J are TRBV18 and TRBJ1-4, with TRBD1 matching 11 bases. Sequenced sample: T cells isolated from PBMCs. The TCR originated in a human donor in good health. In DNA, the CDR3 is TGTGCCAGCTCACCACCGGGACAGGGGGAGGAAAAACTGTTTTTT. The encoded protein is CASSPPGQGEEKLFF.